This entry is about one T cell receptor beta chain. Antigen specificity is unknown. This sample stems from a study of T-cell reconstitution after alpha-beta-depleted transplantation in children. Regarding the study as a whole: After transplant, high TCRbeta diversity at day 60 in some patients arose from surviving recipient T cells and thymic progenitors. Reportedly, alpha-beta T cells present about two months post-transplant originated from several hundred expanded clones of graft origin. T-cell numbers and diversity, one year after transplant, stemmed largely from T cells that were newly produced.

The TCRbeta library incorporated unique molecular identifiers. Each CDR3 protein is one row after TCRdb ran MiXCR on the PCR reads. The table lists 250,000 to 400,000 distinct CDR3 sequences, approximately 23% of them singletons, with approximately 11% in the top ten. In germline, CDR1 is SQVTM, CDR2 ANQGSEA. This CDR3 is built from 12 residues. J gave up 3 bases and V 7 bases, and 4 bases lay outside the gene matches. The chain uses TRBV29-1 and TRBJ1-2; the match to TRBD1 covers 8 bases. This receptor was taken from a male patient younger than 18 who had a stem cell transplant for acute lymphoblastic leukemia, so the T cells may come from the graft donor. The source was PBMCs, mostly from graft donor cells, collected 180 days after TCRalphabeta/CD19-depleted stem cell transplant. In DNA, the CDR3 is TGCAGCGCCCTGACAGGGGACTATGGCTACACCTTC. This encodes CSALTGDYGYTF.